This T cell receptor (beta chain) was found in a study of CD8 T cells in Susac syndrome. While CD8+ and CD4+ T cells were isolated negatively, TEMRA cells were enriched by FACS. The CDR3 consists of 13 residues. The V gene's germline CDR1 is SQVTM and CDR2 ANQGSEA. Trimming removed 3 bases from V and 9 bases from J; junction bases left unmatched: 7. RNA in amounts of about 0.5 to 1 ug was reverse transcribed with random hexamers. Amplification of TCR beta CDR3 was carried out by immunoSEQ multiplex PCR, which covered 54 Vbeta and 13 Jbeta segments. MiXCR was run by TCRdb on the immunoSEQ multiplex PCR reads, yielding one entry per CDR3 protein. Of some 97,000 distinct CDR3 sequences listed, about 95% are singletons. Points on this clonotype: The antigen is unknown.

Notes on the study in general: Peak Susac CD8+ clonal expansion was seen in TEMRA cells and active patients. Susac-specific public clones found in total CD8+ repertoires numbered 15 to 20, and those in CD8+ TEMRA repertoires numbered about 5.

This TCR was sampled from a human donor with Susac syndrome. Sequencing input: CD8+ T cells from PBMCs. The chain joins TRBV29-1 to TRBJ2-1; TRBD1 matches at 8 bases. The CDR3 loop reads CSVDRGRGSEQFF. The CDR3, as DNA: TGCAGCGTTGACAGGGGGCGTGGAAGTGAGCAGTTCTTC.